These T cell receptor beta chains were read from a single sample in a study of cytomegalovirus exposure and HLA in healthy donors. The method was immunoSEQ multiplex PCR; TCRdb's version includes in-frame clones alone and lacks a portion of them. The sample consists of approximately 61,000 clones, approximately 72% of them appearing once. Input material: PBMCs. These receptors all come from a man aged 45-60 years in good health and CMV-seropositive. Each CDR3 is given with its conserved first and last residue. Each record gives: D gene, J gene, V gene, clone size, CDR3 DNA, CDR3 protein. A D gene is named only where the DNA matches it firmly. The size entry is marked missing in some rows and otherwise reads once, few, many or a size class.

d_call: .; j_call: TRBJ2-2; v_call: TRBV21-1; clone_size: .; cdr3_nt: TGTGCCAGCAGCAAAGAAGGGACAGGGAACACCGGGGAGCTGTTTTTT; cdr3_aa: CASSKEGTGNTGELFF
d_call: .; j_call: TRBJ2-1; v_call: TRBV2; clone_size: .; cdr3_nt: TGTGCCAGCGTCGAAGTAGCGTCATACAATGAGCAGTTCTTC; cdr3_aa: CASVEVASYNEQFF
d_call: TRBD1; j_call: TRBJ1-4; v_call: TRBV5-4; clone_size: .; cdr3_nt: TGTGCCAGCAGCCTCGGACAGGGAGGCGGTGAAAAACTGTTTTTT; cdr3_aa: CASSLGQGGGEKLFF
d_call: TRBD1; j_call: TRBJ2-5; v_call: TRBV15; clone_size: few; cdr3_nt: TGTGCCACCACTTTCCAGGGGGCGCCTGGGGAGAACCCGTACTTC; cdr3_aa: CATTFQGAPGENPYF
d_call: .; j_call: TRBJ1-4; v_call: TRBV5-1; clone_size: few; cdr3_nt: TGCGCCAGCAGCTCGACAGGCGGGCCTAATGAAAAACTGTTTTTT; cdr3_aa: CASSSTGGPNEKLFF
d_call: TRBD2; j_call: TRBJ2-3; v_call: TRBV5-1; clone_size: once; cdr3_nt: TGCGCCAGCAGCAGATCTAGCGGGCCATCCGATACGCAGTATTTT; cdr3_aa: CASSRSSGPSDTQYF
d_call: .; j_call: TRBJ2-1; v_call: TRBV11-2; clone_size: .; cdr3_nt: TGTGCCAGCAGCGCGACTAGTTATACCAATGAGCAGTTCTTC; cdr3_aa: CASSATSYTNEQFF
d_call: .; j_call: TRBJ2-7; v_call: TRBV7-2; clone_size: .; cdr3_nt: TGTGCCAGCAGCGCCAGGACTTCTGGTTACAGCTCCTACGAGCAGTACTTC; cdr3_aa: CASSARTSGYSSYEQYF
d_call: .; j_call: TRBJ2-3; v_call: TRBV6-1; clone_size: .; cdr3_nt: TGTGCCAGCAGTGCTACTAGCTGGGTCACAGATACGCAGTATTTT; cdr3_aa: CASSATSWVTDTQYF
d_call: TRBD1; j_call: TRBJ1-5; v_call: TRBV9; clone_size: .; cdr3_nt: TGTGCCAGCAGCGTAGCTGCGACAGGGGTGGAGGCCCAGCATTTT; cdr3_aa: CASSVAATGVEAQHF
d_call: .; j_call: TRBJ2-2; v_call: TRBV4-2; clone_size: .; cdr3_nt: TGTGCCAGCAGCTCCCCAACCGGGACTTTCAACACCGGGGAGCTGTTTTTT; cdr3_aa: CASSSPTGTFNTGELFF
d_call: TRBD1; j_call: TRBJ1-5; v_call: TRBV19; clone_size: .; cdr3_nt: TGTGCCAGTAGTGGAGGACAGGGGGTTCAGCCCCAGCATTTT; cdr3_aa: CASSGGQGVQPQHF
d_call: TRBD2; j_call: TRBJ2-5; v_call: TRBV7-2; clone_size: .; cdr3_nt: TGTGCCAGCAGCTCTACTAGCGGGGGTTTATGGGAGACCCAGTACTTC; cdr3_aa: CASSSTSGGLWETQYF
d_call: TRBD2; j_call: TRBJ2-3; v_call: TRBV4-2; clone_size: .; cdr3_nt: TGTGCCAGCAGCCAAGTGGGGAGTCGGGGCGGGAGTATAGATACGCAGTATTTT; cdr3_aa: CASSQVGSRGGSIDTQYF
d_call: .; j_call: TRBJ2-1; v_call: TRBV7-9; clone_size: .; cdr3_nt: TGTGCCAGCAGCTCAACTACTAGCTCCTACAATGAGCAGTTCTTC; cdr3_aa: CASSSTTSSYNEQFF
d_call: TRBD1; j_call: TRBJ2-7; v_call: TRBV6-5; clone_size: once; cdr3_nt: TGTGCCAGCCAAAGATGGACAGGAGAAACCTACGAGCAGTACTTC; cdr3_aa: CASQRWTGETYEQYF
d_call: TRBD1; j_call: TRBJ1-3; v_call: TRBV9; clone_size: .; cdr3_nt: TGTGCCAGCAGCCCAGGGACAGCTGGAAACACCATATATTTT; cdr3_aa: CASSPGTAGNTIYF
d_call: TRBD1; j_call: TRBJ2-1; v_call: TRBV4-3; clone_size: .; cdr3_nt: TGCGCCAGCAGCCCGGGACAGTGGGATGAGCAGTTCTTC; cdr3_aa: CASSPGQWDEQFF
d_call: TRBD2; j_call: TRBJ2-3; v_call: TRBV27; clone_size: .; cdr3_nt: TGTGCCAGCAGTTCGCGTAAGCGGGGGGCGGGAGATACGCAGTATTTT; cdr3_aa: CASSSRKRGAGDTQYF
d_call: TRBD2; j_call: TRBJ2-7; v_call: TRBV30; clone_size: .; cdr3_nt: TGTGCCTGGAGTTTCTCACCGACTAGCGGGAAGGGACCAGTTTTC; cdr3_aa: CAWSFSPTSGKGPVF
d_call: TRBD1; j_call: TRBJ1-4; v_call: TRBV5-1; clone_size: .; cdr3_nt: TGCGCCAGCAGCTTGGGGGACAGGGGGCCCTCGTCTGAAAAACTGTTTTTT; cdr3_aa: CASSLGDRGPSSEKLFF
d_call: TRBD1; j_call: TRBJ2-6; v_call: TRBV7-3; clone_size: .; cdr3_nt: TGTGCCAGCAGCACGAGACAGAAACAGACAGGGGGCGCTTTTGGGGCCAACGTCCTGACTTTC; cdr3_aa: CASSTRQKQTGGAFGANVLTF
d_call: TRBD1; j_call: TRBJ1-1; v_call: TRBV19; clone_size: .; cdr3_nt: TGTGCCAGTAGCAAACAGGGGGGGGTGGAAGCTTTCTTT; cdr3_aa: CASSKQGGVEAFF
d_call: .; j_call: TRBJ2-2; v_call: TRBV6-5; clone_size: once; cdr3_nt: TGTGCCAGCAGCCGGGACATGAACACCGGGGAGCTGTTTTTT; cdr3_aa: CASSRDMNTGELFF
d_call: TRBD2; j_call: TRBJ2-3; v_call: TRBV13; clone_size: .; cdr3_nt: TGTGCCAGCAGCTTCTCTAGCGGGGGGGCAGGGGTAGATACGCAGTATTTT; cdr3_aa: CASSFSSGGAGVDTQYF
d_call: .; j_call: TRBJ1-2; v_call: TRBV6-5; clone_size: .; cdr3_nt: TGTGCCAGCAGGGAGGCGCTCCAGACCCCCTTCTTC; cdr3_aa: CASREALQTPFF
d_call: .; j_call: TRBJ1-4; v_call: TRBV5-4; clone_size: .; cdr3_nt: TGTGCCAGCAGCTTCGAGGGAACAAGGGAAAAACTGTTTTTT; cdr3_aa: CASSFEGTREKLFF
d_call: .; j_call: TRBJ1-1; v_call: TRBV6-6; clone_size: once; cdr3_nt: TGTGCCAGCATTCTGACAGAGAACACTGAAGCTTTCTTT; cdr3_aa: CASILTENTEAFF
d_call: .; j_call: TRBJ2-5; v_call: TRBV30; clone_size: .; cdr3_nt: TGTGCCTGGGGGCCCGGCCCGGGGGAGACCCAGTACTTC; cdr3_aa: CAWGPGPGETQYF
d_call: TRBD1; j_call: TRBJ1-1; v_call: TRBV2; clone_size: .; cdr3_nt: TGTGCCAGCACTCCCGGACAGGGACAGGTCACTGAAGCTTTCTTT; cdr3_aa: CASTPGQGQVTEAFF
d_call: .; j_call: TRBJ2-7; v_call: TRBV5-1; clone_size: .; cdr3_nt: TGCGCCAGCAGCTTGGATGGACAAGTCTACGAGCAGTACTTC; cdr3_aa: CASSLDGQVYEQYF
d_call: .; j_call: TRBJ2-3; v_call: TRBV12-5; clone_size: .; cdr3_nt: TGTGCTAGTGGCCCCGGCGAGGCAGGGCCAGATACGCAGTATTTT; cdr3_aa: CASGPGEAGPDTQYF
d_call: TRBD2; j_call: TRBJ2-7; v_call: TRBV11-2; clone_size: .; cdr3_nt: TGTGCCAGCAGCTTAGGCGGCCTAGCGGGAGGGGGGTGGTACTACGAGCAGTACTTC; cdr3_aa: CASSLGGLAGGGWYYEQYF
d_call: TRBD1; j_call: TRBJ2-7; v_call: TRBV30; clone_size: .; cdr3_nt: TGTGCCTGGAGTACTGGACAGGGAGCCCACGAGCAGTACTTC; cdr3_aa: CAWSTGQGAHEQYF
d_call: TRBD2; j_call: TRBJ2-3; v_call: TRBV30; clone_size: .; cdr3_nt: TGTGCCTCTAAAATACTAGCGGGGTTCGTGGATACGCAGTATTTT; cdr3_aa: CASKILAGFVDTQYF
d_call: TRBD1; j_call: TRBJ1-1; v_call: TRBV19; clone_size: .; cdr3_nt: TGTGCCAGTAGTATAGAGGGTTGGGGTGTACAGGGGAGCTTCCAACCGAACACTGAAGCTTTCTTT; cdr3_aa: CASSIEGWGVQGSFQPNTEAFF
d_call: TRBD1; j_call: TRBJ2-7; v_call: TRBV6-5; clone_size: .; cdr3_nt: TGTGCCAGCAGTACTCCGGACAGGGGCTCCGAGCAGTACTTC; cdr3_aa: CASSTPDRGSEQYF
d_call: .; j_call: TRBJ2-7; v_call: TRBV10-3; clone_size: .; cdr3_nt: TGTGCCATCAGTGAGCGAGCCTACGAGCAGTACTTC; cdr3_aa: CAISERAYEQYF
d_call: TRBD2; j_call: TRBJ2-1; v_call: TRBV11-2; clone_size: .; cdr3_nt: TGTGCCAGCAGACGCGCACCTCTTAGCGGGAGGGCCTATTATGAGCAGTTCTTC; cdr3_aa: CASRRAPLSGRAYYEQFF
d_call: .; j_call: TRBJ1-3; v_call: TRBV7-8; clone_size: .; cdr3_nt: TGTGCCAGCAGCGTCTCCCGTTGGCCAGGGAGGTCTGGAAACACCATATATTTT; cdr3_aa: CASSVSRWPGRSGNTIYF
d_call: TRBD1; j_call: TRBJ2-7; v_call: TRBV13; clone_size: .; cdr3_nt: TGTGCCAGCAGACCATTCGGACAGGGAACCTACGAGCAGTACTTC; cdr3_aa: CASRPFGQGTYEQYF
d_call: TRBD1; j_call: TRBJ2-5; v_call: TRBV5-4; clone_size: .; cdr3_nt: TGTGCCAGCAGCTTGGACTCAGACAGGGCAGAGACCCAGTACTTC; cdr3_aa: CASSLDSDRAETQYF
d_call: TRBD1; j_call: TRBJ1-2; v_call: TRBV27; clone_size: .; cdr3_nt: TGTGCCAGCAGTCCCGACGCGGGACAGGCTGACTATGGCTACACCTTC; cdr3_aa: CASSPDAGQADYGYTF
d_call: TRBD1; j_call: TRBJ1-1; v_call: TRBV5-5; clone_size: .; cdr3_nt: TGTGCCAGCAGCTCAAAGGAACCGGGACAGGGATCTGAAGCTTTCTTT; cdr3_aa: CASSSKEPGQGSEAFF
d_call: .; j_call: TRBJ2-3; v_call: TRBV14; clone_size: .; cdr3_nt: TGTGCCAGCAGCCCCCTGGGTACGGGAAGCACAGATACGCAGTATTTT; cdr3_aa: CASSPLGTGSTDTQYF
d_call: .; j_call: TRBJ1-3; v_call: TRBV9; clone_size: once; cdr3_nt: TGTGCCAGCAGCGTAGGACTCAGCCTAAACACCATATATTTT; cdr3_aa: CASSVGLSLNTIYF
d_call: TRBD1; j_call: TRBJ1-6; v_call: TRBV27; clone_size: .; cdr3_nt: TGTGCCAGCAGTTTAAAAACAGGGGGAGTGGGTTCACCCCTCCACTTT; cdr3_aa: CASSLKTGGVGSPLHF
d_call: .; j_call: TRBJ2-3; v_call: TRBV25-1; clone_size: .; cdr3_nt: TGTGCCAGCAGACCCCCTGGCGGCGGTGCTACGCAGTATTTT; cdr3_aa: CASRPPGGGATQYF
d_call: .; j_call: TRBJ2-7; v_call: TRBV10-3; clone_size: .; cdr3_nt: TGTGCCACCGCTGTAGGAATCGGGGGCTCCTACGAGCAGTACTTC; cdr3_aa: CATAVGIGGSYEQYF